This passage covers 10 T cell receptor beta chains from one sample sequenced in a study of T cells in localized non-small cell lung cancer. Clones were sequenced by immunoSEQ multiplex PCR, and TCRdb holds only the in-frame ones, with some missing. The sample holds more than 5,000 clones, 87% seen once. Sequencing used peripheral blood, obtained before any cancer treatment. These receptors all stem from a male donor at least 60 years old with stage I lung adenocarcinoma.

This chain connects TRBV6-1 to TRBJ1-1, with TRBD1 matching over 7 bases. J was trimmed by 2 bases and V by 4 bases; bases with no gene match: 13. CDR3 size: 17 residues. From germline, CDR1 is MNHNS and CDR2 SASEGT. The DNA for the CDR3 is TGTGCCAGCAGTGGGCCCTACAGGGGTAGGGGTAACACTGAAGCTTTCTTT. This translates into CASSGPYRGRGNTEAFF.

The V gene is TRBV5-1, the J gene TRBJ1-1, with a weak D call TRBD1 (5 bases). V was cut by 1 base and J by 0 bases, with 10 bases left in between. Germline assignment: CDR1 SGHRS and CDR2 YFSETQ. CDR3 length: 15 residues. As DNA, the CDR3 is TGCGCCAGCAGCTTGTTCAGCAGGGTGAACACTGAAGCTTTCTTT. Its protein is CASSLFSRVNTEAFF.

The V and J genes are TRBV27 and TRBJ1-6; D possibly corresponds to TRBD1 (6 bases). The V end lost 5 bases, the J end lost 3 bases, and 11 bases lay between the germline ends. The germline V gene encodes CDR1 MNHEY and CDR2 SMNVEV (reference sequence). CDR3 length equals 15 residues. The CDR3 loop reads CASSPTGNYNSPLHF. The CDR3 DNA reads TGTGCCAGCAGTCCAACAGGGAACTATAATTCACCCCTCCACTTT.

The V call is TRBV2, the J call TRBJ2-2; D uncertain. The CDR3 runs 15 residues. The V gene's germline CDR1 is SNHLY and CDR2 FYNNEI. The V gene lost 4 bases and the J gene lost 4 bases, with 13 bases spanning the gap. The CDR3 sequence is CASSVTPLGTGELFF. In DNA, the CDR3 is TGTGCCAGCAGTGTGACCCCTCTCGGCACCGGGGAGCTGTTTTTT.

The chain is built from TRBV19 and TRBJ2-1, with 8 bases matching TRBD1. The germline V gene encodes CDR1 LNHDA and CDR2 SQIVND (reference sequence). The CDR3 sequence is 18 residues long. J gave up 0 bases and V 9 bases, and 16 bases lay outside the gene matches. The CDR3 region is CARDREAEGRSSYNEQFF. In DNA, the CDR3 is TGTGCCAGGGACAGGGAGGCGGAGGGGCGAAGCTCCTACAATGAGCAGTTCTTC.

V is TRBV5-1 and J is TRBJ2-7, with a weak D call TRBD1 (6 bases). Germline lookup yields CDR1 SGHRS and CDR2 YFSETQ. The CDR3 totals 13 residues. Trimming pared 8 bases from V and 2 bases from J, leaving 14 bases between. For the CDR3, the DNA is TGCGCCAGTATTTCCACAGGGACCTACGAGCAGTACGTC. It codes for CASISTGTYEQYV.

This clone was observed a handful of times. V is TRBV4-1 and J is TRBJ1-5; D gene ambiguous. The CDR3 totals 14 residues. V lost 1 base to trimming and J lost 6 bases, with 10 bases between them. The germline V gene has CDR1 MGHRA and CDR2 YSYEKL. CDR3 loop: CASSQAGEGQPQHF. CDR3 DNA: TGCGCCAGCAGCCAAGCTGGGGAAGGTCAGCCCCAGCATTTT.

The CDR3 sequence is CASSYADVYTF. In DNA, the CDR3 is TGTGCCAGCAGTTACGCGGACGTCTACACCTTC. The rearrangement uses TRBV6-5 and TRBJ1-2; the D is unclear. Germline V gene lookup returns CDR1 MNHEY and CDR2 SVGAGI. V lost 2 bases and J 10 bases, leaving 8 bases between the germline ends. This CDR3 is 11 amino acids long.

The chain has TRBV6-5 and TRBJ2-3; D possibly uses TRBD1 or TRBD2 (5 bases each). The CDR3 loop spans 15 amino acids. V lost 7 bases, J lost 1 base, and 15 bases lay in between. Per the germline V gene, CDR1 is MNHEY and CDR2 is SVGAGI. DNA for the CDR3: TGTGCCAGCAATGGCAATGGGGGTCGCACAGATACGCAGTATTTT. Translating gives CASNGNGGRTDTQYF.

The V call is TRBV29-1, the J call TRBJ1-2, with 7 bases aligning to TRBD1. After removal of 5 bases from V and 4 bases from J, the junction contained 10 bases not matched to a gene. Germline values: CDR1 SQVTM, CDR2 ANQGSEA. The CDR3 totals 14 residues. The CDR3 here is CSVQRGDSLYGYTF. Here the CDR3 DNA reads TGCAGCGTTCAAAGGGGGGACAGCCTCTATGGCTACACCTTC.